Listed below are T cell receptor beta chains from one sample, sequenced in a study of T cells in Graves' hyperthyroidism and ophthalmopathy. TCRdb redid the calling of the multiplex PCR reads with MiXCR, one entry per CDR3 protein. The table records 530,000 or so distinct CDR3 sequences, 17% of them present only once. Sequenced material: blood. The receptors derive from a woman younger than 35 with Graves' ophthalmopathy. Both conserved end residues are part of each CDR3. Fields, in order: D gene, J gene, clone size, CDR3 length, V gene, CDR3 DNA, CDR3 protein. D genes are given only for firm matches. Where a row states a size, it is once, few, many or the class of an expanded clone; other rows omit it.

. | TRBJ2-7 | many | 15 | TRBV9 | TGTGCCAGCAGCGCCGTCTCTAGCGATTTCTACGAGCAGTACTTC | CASSAVSSDFYEQYF
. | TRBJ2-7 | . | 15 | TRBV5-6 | TGTGCCAGCACCCCCCGGAGACAGATATCCTACGAGCAGTACTTC | CASTPRRQISYEQYF
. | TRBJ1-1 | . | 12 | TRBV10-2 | TGCGCCAGCAGTGAGGGAACTTCGAGGGCTTTCTTT | CASSEGTSRAFF
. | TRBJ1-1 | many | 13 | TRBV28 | TGTGCCAGCAGTTCATTCATGAACACTGAAGCTTTCTTT | CASSSFMNTEAFF
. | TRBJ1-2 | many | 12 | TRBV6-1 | TGTGCCAGCATAATGGGGGCATCTGGCTACACCTTC | CASIMGASGYTF
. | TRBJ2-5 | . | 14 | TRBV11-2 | TGTGCCAGCAGTCCCCCGGGAGTGTACGAGACCCAGTACTTC | CASSPPGVYETQYF
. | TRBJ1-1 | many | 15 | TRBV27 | TGTGCCAGCAGTTTGGATATAGGGTTGAACACTGAAGCTTTCTTT | CASSLDIGLNTEAFF
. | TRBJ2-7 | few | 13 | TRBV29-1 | TGCAGCGTGGGGACTGATCTCTCCTACGAGCAGTACTTC | CSVGTDLSYEQYF
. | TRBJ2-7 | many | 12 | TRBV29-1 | TGCAGCGGCAGGAGGGAATCCTACGAGCAGTACTTC | CSGRRESYEQYF
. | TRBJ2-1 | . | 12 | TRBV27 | TGTGCCAGCACCTCACCTGGCAATGAGCAGTTCTTC | CASTSPGNEQFF
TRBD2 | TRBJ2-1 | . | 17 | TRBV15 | TGTGCCACCAGCAGAACAAAACTAGCGGGAGTCTGGAATGAGCAGTTCTTC | CATSRTKLAGVWNEQFF